This T cell receptor (beta chain) was documented in a study of blood T cells in healthy people across ages. The CDR3 spans 16 residues. Germline V gene data show CDR1 as DFQATT and CDR2 as SNEGSKA (reference sequence). The V end lost 3 bases, the J end lost 11 bases, and 26 bases lay between the germline ends. Note on this clonotype: Just one base apart from a much larger clone, this may be a read error.

A sample-barcoded 5' primer and a J-beta primer mix were used in a second PCR of roughly 7 to 11 cycles. TCRdb ran MiXCR on the 5' RACE reads and lists one entry per CDR3 protein. The sample records just under 900,000 distinct CDR3 sequences, roughly 26% being singletons. The clonotype originates from an elderly woman in good health. The chain uses TRBV20-1 and TRBJ2-1; D is possibly TRBD2 (5 bases). Material for sequencing was blood. CDR3 region: CSARKRWAGIGNQQFF. The CDR3 DNA reads TGCAGTGCTAGGAAGAGGTGGGCCGGGATAGGGAATCAGCAGTTCTTC.